This TCR beta chain was found in a study of blood T cell repertoires in COVID-19. Recruits, aged about 18 to 89 years, lived in 24 US areas. The V end was cut by 3 bases, the J end by 1 base, with 9 bases between. This CDR3 spans 14 amino acids. In germline, CDR1 is MNHNS, CDR2 SASEGT. Data came from immunoSEQ multiplex PCR; TCRdb stores just in-frame clones and leaves some out. The sample contains hundreds of thousands of clones, around 87% of which appear only once. The chain employs TRBV6-1 and TRBJ1-1; tentative D call: TRBD1 (5 bases). The receptor's source is a woman aged 50 to 65 who had recovered from COVID-19. Sequenced sample: PBMCs or T cells enriched from blood (not recorded which). CDR3 region: CASSDPTENTEAFF. The CDR3 coding sequence is TGTGCCAGCAGTGATCCGACAGAGAACACTGAAGCTTTCTTT.